The 8 T cell receptor beta chains given below trace back to one sample, sequenced in a study of breast tumors, draining lymph nodes, adjacent tissues. The lymph nodes were axillary draining lymph nodes from breast cancer patients. TCRdb re-called the multiplex PCR reads with MiXCR, one entry per CDR3 protein. The sample shows about 140,000 distinct CDR3 sequences, about 31% of them seen only once. Material for sequencing was axillary lymph node tissue. Every receptor here comes from a female donor with breast cancer. Some clones in this sample may be carry-over from other donors' samples.

This clonotype was recorded at least ten times. One end of the junction fails to match germline, which may point to a read error. The V gene is TRBV6-4, the J gene TRBJ2-5, with TRBD1 identical over 7 bases. Germline CDR1 reads MRHNA; CDR2 reads SNTAGT. There are 18 residues in the CDR3. The CDR3 here is CASSHSVWATGFQETQYF. CDR3 in DNA: TGTGCCAGCAGTCACTCCGTCTGGGCGACAGGGTTCCAAGAGACCCAGTACTTC.

This clonotype has ten or more counts. DNA for the CDR3: TGTGCCAGCAGCTTTAATACAGGATCCTACGAGCAGTACTTC. Translating gives CASSFNTGSYEQYF. V is TRBV7-6 and J is TRBJ2-7; tentative D call: TRBD1 (5 bases). Germline-derived CDR1 and CDR2 are SGHVS and FNYEAQ. Trimming removed 3 bases at V and 1 base at J, with 10 bases between. The CDR3 is 14 amino acids.

As for this clonotype: Without the conserved terminal phenylalanine or tryptophan, this CDR3 likely stems from a read error. The J gene is TRBJ1-2, the V gene TRBV28, with a possible D match to TRBD1 (5 bases). Germline CDR1 MDHEN, CDR2 SYDVKM. V dropped 6 bases and J dropped 4 bases, with 6 bases sitting between them. The length of the CDR3 is 11 residues. The CDR3 DNA sequence: TGTGCCAGCAGGCAGGGCTATGGCTACACCCTC. Protein: CASRQGYGYTL.

Remarks on this clonotype: Mismatch with germline at one junction end may stem from a read error. The chain employs TRBV20-1 and TRBJ2-6; D may be TRBD1 (5 bases). The CDR3 sequence is 13 residues long. Germline loops: CDR1 DFQATT, CDR2 SNEGSKA (reference sequence). This CDR3 is CSASVYGANALTF. The CDR3 DNA reads as TGCAGTGCTAGTGTGTATGGGGCCAACGCCCTGACTTTC.

With respect to this clonotype: A clone one base away is much larger, so this may be a read error. The V gene is TRBV18, the J gene TRBJ1-2; 12 nucleotides line up with TRBD1. The CDR3 length is 15 residues. V lost 5 bases, J lost 4 bases, and 5 bases stayed unmatched. Germline CDR1 is KGHSH and CDR2 is LQKENI. The CDR3 region is CASSGDRGRGYGYTF. In DNA form, the CDR3 reads TGTGCCAGCTCAGGGGACAGGGGGCGAGGCTATGGCTACACCTTC.

This clonotype has a count of ten or more. This chain joins TRBV7-9 and TRBJ2-5; D call uncertain. The germline V gene has CDR1 SEHNR and CDR2 FQNEAQ (reference sequence). Trimming cost V 3 bases and J 5 bases, with 4 bases left between them. The length of the CDR3 is 11 residues. CDR3 residues: CASSFDETQYF. CDR3 DNA sequence: TGTGCCAGCAGCTTTGACGAGACCCAGTACTTC.

This clonotype was counted only a few times. This clone may be a read error of a much larger clone one base away. The chain combines TRBV5-1 with TRBJ2-5, with D possibly called TRBD1 or TRBD2 (5 bases each). This CDR3 has 12 residues. Germline CDR1 is SGHRS and CDR2 is YFSETQ. CDR3 nucleotides: TGCGCCAGCGGGGGTGACCAAGAGACCCACTACTTC. Translated, it gives CASGGDQETHYF.

Only a few counts were recorded for this clonotype. In DNA form, the CDR3 reads TGTGCCAGCAGCCCCCGCGGCGATTTCTACAATGAGCAGTTCTTC. Its translation: CASSPRGDFYNEQFF. The chain joins TRBV6-4 to TRBJ2-1; D uncertain. This CDR3 has 15 amino acids. Germline CDR1 MRHNA, CDR2 SNTAGT. V shed 6 bases and J shed 3 bases, with 15 bases lying between them.